The 28 T cell receptor beta chains below were found in one sample sequenced in a study of T cells in Graves' hyperthyroidism and ophthalmopathy (dated by TCRdb to the late 2010s). Libraries were prepared through multiplex PCR. For sequencing, an Illumina HiSeq 2000 was employed. Amplification of TCR beta CDR3 regions was carried out from RNA transcripts. The TCR CDR3 was subjected to a first round of RT-PCR using the HTBI primer set and the Qiagen OneStep RT-PCR kit. TCRdb trimmed the raw reads at Q25, called clones with MiXCR and kept productive beta chains. Rows matching on CDR3 protein sequence are summarized as one entry with the most common DNA and genes. The sample records 660,000 or so distinct CDR3 sequences, less than 25% of which are singletons. In total, the top ten clones hold roughly 30% of the sample. What was sequenced was blood. Every receptor here comes from a man in his thirties or forties with Graves' ophthalmopathy.

This chain joins TRBV19 and TRBJ1-1; a weak D match, TRBD1 (5 bases). The V gene's germline CDR1 is LNHDA and CDR2 SQIVND (reference sequence). V lost 7 bases to trimming and J lost 4 bases, with 16 bases between them. This CDR3 comprises 14 residues. CDR3 sequence reads: CASTPQGGGTEAFF. The CDR3 nucleotides read TGTGCCAGTACCCCCCAGGGAGGCGGCACTGAAGCTTTCTTT.

This clonotype was found many times. This chain connects TRBV7-2 to TRBJ1-5; 7 bases align to TRBD1. The CDR3 contains 14 residues. Germline V gene data show CDR1 as SGHTA and CDR2 as FQGNSA. J gave up 9 bases and V 2 bases, and 7 bases lay outside the gene matches. The CDR3 DNA reads as TGTGCCAGCAGCTTAACAGGGGTGATAGGGCCCCAGCATTTT. Encoded protein: CASSLTGVIGPQHF.

The rearrangement joins TRBV19 to TRBJ2-6, with no clear D. Germline CDR1 reads LNHDA; CDR2 reads SQIVND (reference sequence). The germline V and J ends were trimmed by 7 bases and 2 bases, with 12 bases remaining between them. The CDR3 spans 15 residues. CDR3 in DNA: TGTGCCAGTACCCCGGACCGCGCTGGGGCCAACGTCCTGACTTTC. As protein: CASTPDRAGANVLTF.

The rearrangement joins TRBV27 to TRBJ2-5; the D is unclear. Germline loops: CDR1 MNHEY, CDR2 SMNVEV (reference sequence). The CDR3 sequence is 14 residues long. V was pared by 0 bases and J by 5 bases, with 10 bases between. The CDR3 nucleotides are TGTGCCAGCAGTTTATCGACCTGGGGTGAGACCCAGTACTTC. This codes for CASSLSTWGETQYF.

Ten or more counts support this clonotype. J is TRBJ2-5 and V is TRBV7-9, with D possibly being TRBD2 (5 bases). Germline V gene lookup returns CDR1 SEHNR and CDR2 FQNEAQ (reference sequence). Trimming shortened V by 0 bases and J by 3 bases, and 8 bases separated the two germline ends. The CDR3 consists of 14 residues. For the CDR3, the DNA is TGTGCCAGCAGCTTAGCCCGGCGGGAAGAGACCCAGTACTTC. Translation: CASSLARREETQYF.

This clonotype was found many times. CDR3 sequence reads: CASSLRQNTEAFF. In DNA form, the CDR3 reads TGTGCCAGCAGTTTAAGGCAGAACACTGAAGCTTTCTTT. The rearrangement joins TRBV27 to TRBJ1-1; no clear D gene. Germline assignment: CDR1 MNHEY and CDR2 SMNVEV (reference sequence). This CDR3 contains 13 residues. Trimming took 2 bases from V and 1 from J, leaving 5 bases between them.

V usage is TRBV20-1 and J usage is TRBJ1-4; D gene ambiguous. V was cut by 4 bases and J by 7 bases, with 16 bases left in between. The length of the CDR3 is 14 residues. Germline V gives CDR1 DFQATT, CDR2 SNEGSKA (reference sequence). The CDR3 DNA sequence: TGCAGTGCTACTAACGGCAGCGGGGTTGAAAAACTGTTTTTT. This codes for CSATNGSGVEKLFF.

The gene calls are TRBV19 and TRBJ2-1; 14 nucleotides line up with TRBD2. Germline CDR1 reads LNHDA; CDR2 reads SQIVND (reference sequence). The CDR3 is 15 amino acids. Trimming removed 6 bases from V and 8 bases from J; junction bases left unmatched: 6. This chain's CDR3 is CASSRGLAGGYEQFF. CDR3 DNA: TGTGCCAGTAGCCGTGGACTAGCGGGAGGCTATGAGCAGTTCTTC.

This clonotype was counted between two and nine times. V usage is TRBV19 and J usage is TRBJ1-5, with 8 nucleotides matching TRBD1. V lost 8 bases and J lost 1; bases outside the gene matches: 7. This CDR3 is built from 15 residues. The germline V gene has CDR1 LNHDA and CDR2 SQIVND (reference sequence). The CDR3 coding sequence is TGTGCCAGTCTTGGCCGGACAGGGAGCAATCAGCCCCAGCATTTT. Translated: CASLGRTGSNQPQHF.

Turning to this clonotype: A clone one base away is much larger, so this may be a read error. The chain couples TRBV20-1 to TRBJ2-3, with TRBD2 matching over 10 bases. The V and J ends lost 6 bases and 2 bases, in that order; junction bases with no gene match: 8. The CDR3 loop spans 15 amino acids. CDR1 is DFQATT and CDR2 is SNEGSKA in the germline V gene (reference sequence). CDR3 sequence (DNA): TGCAGTGCGCACATAGCGGGAGGTTCCACAGATACGCAGTATTTT. Translation gives CSAHIAGGSTDTQYF.

This clonotype has just a few counts. The chain uses TRBV10-1 and TRBJ2-1, with D tentatively TRBD1 or TRBD2 (5 bases each). This CDR3 has 15 amino acids. Germline loops: CDR1 WNHNN, CDR2 SYGVQD (reference sequence). The V and J ends lost 0 bases and 6 bases respectively, with 12 bases between them. The CDR3, as DNA: TGCGCCAGCAGTGAGTCGAGGGGTAACGGCAATGAGCAGTTCTTC. Its translation: CASSESRGNGNEQFF.

This clonotype has only a few counts. The CDR3 sequence: CASSVGHGVDEQYF. In DNA, the CDR3 is TGCGCCAGCAGCGTAGGACACGGCGTTGACGAGCAGTACTTC. The chain joins TRBV5-1 to TRBJ2-7; D possibly corresponds to TRBD1 (5 bases). This CDR3 contains 14 residues. The V end was cut by 4 bases, the J end by 5 bases, with 16 bases between. Germline CDR1 reads SGHRS; CDR2 reads YFSETQ.

Concerning this clonotype itself: A much larger clonotype is one base distant, so this may be a read error. The chain joins TRBV28 to TRBJ2-7; D might be TRBD2 (5 bases). V lost 4 bases to trimming and J lost 2 bases, with 12 bases between them. CDR1 and CDR2 from the germline V gene are MDHEN and SYDVKM. The CDR3 spans 14 residues. DNA of the CDR3: TGTGCCAGCAGTTCATTCGGGGAACCCTACGAGCAGTACTTC. Translating it yields CASSSFGEPYEQYF.

The chain uses TRBV5-8 and TRBJ1-6, with TRBD1 matching over 9 bases. Per germline, CDR1 SGHTS and CDR2 YDEGEE. CDR3 length: 15 amino acids. V trimming: 4 bases; J trimming: 10 bases; junction bases outside the gene matches: 9. CDR3 nucleotides: TGTGCCAGCAGCCAGGGGACAGGGCTAAGATCACCCCTCCACTTT. Amino acids: CASSQGTGLRSPLHF. The entire variable domain, with the rest obtained from reference TRBV5-8 and TRBJ1-6, is as follows: EAGVTQSPTHLIKTRGQQATLRCSPISGHTSVYWYQQALGLGLQFLLWYDEGEERNRGNFPPRFSGRQFPNYSSELNVNALELEDSALYLCASSQGTGLRSPLHFGNGTRLTVT.

This clonotype showed up many times. The CDR3 reads CATSEDLAGGPDTQYF. The DNA of the CDR3 is TGTGCCACCAGTGAAGATCTAGCGGGAGGGCCAGATACGCAGTATTTT. This chain connects TRBV24-1 to TRBJ2-3; 12 bases are a match to TRBD2. CDR3 length: 16 amino acids. Germline CDR1 reads KGHDR; CDR2 reads SFDVKD. The V and J ends lost 4 bases and 4 bases, in that order; junction bases with no gene match: 5.

CDR3 DNA sequence: TGTGCCAGCAGTTATGCAGGGGGCAGTTCACCCCTCCACTTT. It specifies CASSYAGGSSPLHF. The genes are TRBV27 and TRBJ1-6; 8 bases map to TRBD1. CDR1 and CDR2 from the germline V gene are MNHEY and SMNVEV (reference sequence). The CDR3 is made up of 14 amino acids. With 4 bases clipped from V and 9 bases from J, the junction kept 5 bases outside the gene matches.

This clonotype has a count of ten or more. The chain links TRBV27 to TRBJ1-1, with D uncertain. Germline V gene data show CDR1 as MNHEY and CDR2 as SMNVEV (reference sequence). This CDR3 has 15 residues. Trimming shortened V by 3 bases and J by 4 bases, and 15 bases separated the two germline ends. The CDR3 DNA reads as TGTGCCAGCAGTTTGATTGGTACTGGCGGCACTGAAGCTTTCTTT. Translation gives CASSLIGTGGTEAFF.

This clonotype appeared a few times. The chain is built from TRBV20-1 and TRBJ2-3; D not certain. Germline-derived CDR1 and CDR2 are DFQATT and SNEGSKA (reference sequence). Trimming removed 6 bases at V and 6 bases at J, with 10 bases between. The length of the CDR3 is 11 residues. CDR3 loop: CSALIWDTQYF. CDR3 coding DNA: TGCAGTGCCCTGATTTGGGATACGCAGTATTTT.

This chain connects TRBV6-2 or TRBV6-3 to TRBJ1-1; 9 bases line up with TRBD1. CDR3 length: 16 amino acids. With V trimmed by 4 bases and J by 0 bases, 6 bases remained unmatched. Germline loops: CDR1 MNHEY, CDR2 SVGEGT. Here the CDR3 DNA reads TGTGCCAGCAGTTCCGGACAGGGGAGGATGAACACTGAAGCTTTCTTT. Protein product: CASSSGQGRMNTEAFF.

The CDR3 DNA follows: TGTGCCAGCAGTTCCTCGACAAGCAAGTACTTC. Encoded protein: CASSSSTSKYF. J is TRBJ2-7 and V is TRBV27; D is unresolved. This CDR3 spans 11 amino acids. V was shortened by 4 bases and J by 11 bases, with 12 bases between the two germline ends. The germline V gene has CDR1 MNHEY and CDR2 SMNVEV (reference sequence).

The CDR3 coding sequence is TGCAGTGCCGGGGGATACTATAGCAATCAGCCCCAGCATTTT. It translates to CSAGGYYSNQPQHF. This chain links TRBV20-1 with TRBJ1-5; D is perhaps TRBD1 (5 bases). Germline CDR1 is DFQATT and CDR2 is SNEGSKA (reference sequence). The germline V and J ends were trimmed by 6 bases and 0 bases, with 12 bases remaining between them. The CDR3 loop spans 14 amino acids.

The chain links TRBV3-1 to TRBJ2-1; 14 nucleotides align to TRBD2. J lost 7 bases, V lost 1 base, and 9 bases had no gene match. This CDR3 has 18 amino acids. In germline, CDR1 is LGHDT, CDR2 YNNKEL (reference sequence). Here the CDR3 DNA reads TGTGCCAGCAGCCAAGCATTCCGTGGGACTAGCGGGAGTAATGAGCAGTTCTTC. Protein: CASSQAFRGTSGSNEQFF.

This clonotype was observed at least ten times. The chain is built from TRBV2 and TRBJ2-5; 13 positions match TRBD2. This CDR3 comprises 16 residues. Trimming cost V 2 bases and J 6 bases; bases outside gene matches: 6. Germline V gene lookup returns CDR1 SNHLY and CDR2 FYNNEI. The CDR3 reads CASSERPGLAGKTQYF. The CDR3 DNA reads TGTGCCAGCAGTGAAAGGCCGGGACTAGCGGGGAAGACCCAGTACTTC.

This chain's CDR3 is CASRPQAGLSGNTIYF. CDR3 in DNA: TGCGCCAGCAGACCCCAGGCCGGTCTCTCTGGAAACACCATATATTTT. The chain couples TRBV4-1 to TRBJ1-3, with unresolved D. CDR1 MGHRA and CDR2 YSYEKL come from the germline V gene. The length of the CDR3 is 16 residues. Trimming left V 6 bases short and J 0 bases short, with 15 bases between.

This clonotype was seen only a few times. The rearrangement uses TRBV6-4 and TRBJ1-4; D unresolved. Germline CDR1 and CDR2: MRHNA and SNTAGT. The ends were cut back, 6 bases at V and 8 bases at J, with 19 bases in the middle. The CDR3 has 15 amino acids. The CDR3 sequence: CASSSLQAGEEKLFF. CDR3 sequence (DNA): TGTGCCAGCAGCTCACTTCAGGCAGGAGAAGAAAAACTGTTTTTT.

V gene TRBV9 combines with J gene TRBJ2-3; TRBD2 agrees at 8 bases. Trimming took 0 bases from V and 2 from J; bases not matched to a gene: 2. Per germline, CDR1 SGDLS and CDR2 YYNGEE. This CDR3 comprises 15 residues. The CDR3: CASSVDSGTTDTQYF. The DNA for the CDR3 is TGTGCCAGCAGCGTAGATAGCGGGACCACAGATACGCAGTATTTT.

This clonotype was found a few times. V is TRBV30 and J is TRBJ2-1, with 15 bases matching TRBD2. Trimming took 0 bases from V and 3 from J; bases not matched to a gene: 9. The CDR3 is 19 amino acids. Germline CDR1 GTSNPN, CDR2 SVGIG (reference sequence). The CDR3 nucleotides are TGTGCCTGGAGTGTAATCGGACTAGCGGGAGGGAGGGACTACAATGAGCAGTTCTTC. This encodes CAWSVIGLAGGRDYNEQFF. The whole variable domain, filled in from reference TRBV30 and TRBJ2-1, reads SQTIHQWPATLVQPVGSPLSLECTVEGTSNPNLYWYRQAAGRGLQLLFYSVGIGQISSEVPQNLSASRPQDRQFILSSKKLLLSDSGFYLCAWSVIGLAGGRDYNEQFFGPGTRLTVL.

Ten or more counts support this clonotype. The V gene is TRBV7-2, the J gene TRBJ1-1; D is undetermined. V dropped 3 bases and J dropped 3 bases, with 8 bases sitting between them. The length of the CDR3 is 13 residues. Germline CDR1 SGHTA, CDR2 FQGNSA. Here the CDR3 reads CASSFLMDTEAFF. In DNA, the CDR3 is TGTGCCAGCAGCTTCCTTATGGACACTGAAGCTTTCTTT.